This T cell receptor beta chain originates from a study of blood T cell repertoires in COVID-19 (TCRdb year 2020). In terms of the full investigation: Samples covering the acute and convalescent phases of COVID-19 were provided by collaborators in the United States, Italy and Spain. The prospective study material was composed of cDNA or gDNA derived from T cells, B-cell-depleted T cells, or PBMCs. Subjects who had been exposed to COVID-19, were actively infected with it, or had recovered from it provided the deeply sampled blood TCRbeta repertoires that made up the dataset. The repertoires were released in a freely available public database intended as a resource for research on the immune response to SARS-CoV-2. The samples were drawn from the first 160 participants of the ongoing ImmuneRACE study and from 950 to 1,500 subjects provided by 6 global collaborators. The sample metadata nearly always contained a de-identified subject ID, COVID-19 status, age in years and sex. Where HLA class I and class II types were available, the types were taken from metadata supplied by the sample provider, not from assay-based typing.

TCRbeta CDR3 regions were amplified from genomic DNA using the immunoSEQ Assay, a bias-controlled multiplex PCR. The published analysis was carried out like this. Nucleated cell counts per sample were estimated from amplification of reference gene primers within the assay. To quantify the absolute abundance of each unique TCRbeta CDR3 rearrangement, sequence reads were collapsed and filtered. For each sample, productive Simpson clonality was calculated as the square root of Simpson's diversity index over productive rearrangements. The immuneACCESS repertoire file appears here via TCRdb, limited to in-frame rearrangements. These files lack a portion of the clones; in checked studies, under half of the deficit traces to unresolved V genes, and the cause of the others is not known. V and J calls plus clone size are reproduced from that table; the DNA served to infer D and trimming. Counted in this sample were 200,000 to 250,000 clones; around nine tenths of them appeared once. The top ten clonotypes cover around 1.5% of the sample.

The CDR1 and CDR2 encoded by the germline V gene are SGHTA and FQGTGA. The CDR3 numbers 15 residues from cysteine through phenylalanine. Only the CDR3 DNA stays, 45 bases, in frame from base 1. V and J lose 0 bases and 2 bases, and a span of 8 bases separates them. Another Seattle source contributed samples from volunteer blood donors who had recovered from COVID-19. Each collaborating institution followed its own protocols to collect whole blood in K2EDTA tubes. For TCRbeta analysis, collaborator samples were shipped as frozen whole blood, as isolated PBMCs, or as DNA extracted from either sample type. Findings and caveats that apply to the study as a whole: How much clinical and demographic metadata was included differed by source and by participant, and the metadata was provided uncurated.

Comments on this clone: Its target antigen remains unknown. Per-base quality was not reported, and no clone a single base away is much larger than it.

The sequence links TRBV7-3 to TRBJ1-3; a weak D assignment points to TRBD1 (5 bases agree). Sequencing was carried out using peripheral blood. This TCR derives from a woman aged 55 to 70 who had recovered from COVID-19. Here the CDR3 is given as CASSLTAGPGNTIYF. The nucleotide sequence is given as TGTGCCAGCAGCTTAACAGCAGGGCCTGGAAACACCATATATTTT.